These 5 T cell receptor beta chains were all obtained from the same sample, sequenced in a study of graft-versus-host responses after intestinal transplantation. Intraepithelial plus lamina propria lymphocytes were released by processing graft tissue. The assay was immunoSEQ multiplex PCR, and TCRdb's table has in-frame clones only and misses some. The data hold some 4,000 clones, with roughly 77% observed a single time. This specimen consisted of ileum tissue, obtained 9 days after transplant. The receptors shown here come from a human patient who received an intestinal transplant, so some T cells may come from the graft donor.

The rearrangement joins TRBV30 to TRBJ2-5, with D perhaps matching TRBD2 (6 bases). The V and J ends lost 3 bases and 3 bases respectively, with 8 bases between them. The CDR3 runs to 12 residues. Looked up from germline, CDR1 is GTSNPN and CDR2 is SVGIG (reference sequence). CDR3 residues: CAWSGGKETQYF. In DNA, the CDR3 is TGTGCCTGGAGCGGGGGAAAAGAGACCCAGTACTTC.

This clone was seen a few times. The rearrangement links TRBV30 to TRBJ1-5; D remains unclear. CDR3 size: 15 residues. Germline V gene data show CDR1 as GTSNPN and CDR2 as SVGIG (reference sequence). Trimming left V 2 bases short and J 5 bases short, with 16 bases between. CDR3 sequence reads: CAWSSLDGSYQPQHF. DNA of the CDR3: TGTGCCTGGAGTTCCTTGGACGGATCGTATCAGCCCCAGCATTTT. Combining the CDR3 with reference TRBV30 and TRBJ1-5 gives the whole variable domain SQTIHQWPATLVQPVGSPLSLECTVEGTSNPNLYWYRQAAGRGLQLLFYSVGIGQISSEVPQNLSASRPQDRQFILSSKKLLLSDSGFYLCAWSSLDGSYQPQHFGDGTRLSIL.

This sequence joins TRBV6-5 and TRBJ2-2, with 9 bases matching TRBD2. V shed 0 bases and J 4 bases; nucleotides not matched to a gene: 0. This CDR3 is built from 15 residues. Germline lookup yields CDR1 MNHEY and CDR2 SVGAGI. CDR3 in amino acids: CASSYSTSGTGELFF. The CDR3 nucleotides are TGTGCCAGCAGTTACTCGACTAGCGGCACCGGGGAGCTGTTTTTT.

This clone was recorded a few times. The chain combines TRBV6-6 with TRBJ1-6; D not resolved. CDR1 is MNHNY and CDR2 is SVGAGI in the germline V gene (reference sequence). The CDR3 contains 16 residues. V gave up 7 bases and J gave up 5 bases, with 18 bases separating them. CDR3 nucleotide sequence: TGTGCCAGCACCTTCAACAGCCCTGGGAATAATTCACCCCTCCACTTT. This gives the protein CASTFNSPGNNSPLHF.

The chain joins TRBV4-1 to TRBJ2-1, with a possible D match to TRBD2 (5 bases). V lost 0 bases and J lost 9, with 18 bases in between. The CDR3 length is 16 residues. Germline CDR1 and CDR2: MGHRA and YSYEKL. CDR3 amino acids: CASSQEIGRGTGEQFF. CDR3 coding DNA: TGCGCCAGCAGCCAAGAAATCGGACGGGGAACGGGTGAGCAGTTCTTC.